The clone carrying this T cell receptor (beta chain) was seen only once. The source of the sample is a study of OX40 agonist ivuxolimab in advanced cancers. The V gene end was trimmed by 6 bases and the J gene end by 2 bases; junction bases not matched to a gene: 5. Germline V gene lookup returns CDR1 MDHEN and CDR2 SYDVKM. The CDR3 runs to 14 residues. Data came from immunoSEQ multiplex PCR; TCRdb stores just in-frame clones and leaves some out. The sample records under 100,000 clones, more than 70% being singletons. Sequencing used CD4+ or CD8+ T cells sorted from blood, obtained in a trial of the OX40 agonist ivuxolimab. The genes are TRBV28 and TRBJ1-1; TRBD1 aligns across 8 bases. The sequence came from an adult with an advanced solid tumor such as melanoma, head and neck, liver or kidney cancer. The CDR3 sequence is CASSDRGRNTEAFF. Here the CDR3 DNA reads TGTGCCAGCAGCGACAGGGGACGAAACACTGAAGCTTTCTTT.